Here is one T cell receptor beta chain with its context. Its matching antigen is unknown. This PCR relied on a set of 60 Vbeta primers and 13 Jbeta primers. Data came from immunoSEQ multiplex PCR; TCRdb stores just in-frame clones and leaves some out. The sample lists over 80,000 clones, around 73% occurring once. The CDR3 totals 16 residues. Germline CDR1 SGHRS, CDR2 YFSETQ. V was clipped by 2 bases and J by 7 bases; unmatched bases: 7. The data belong to a study of cytomegalovirus exposure and HLA in healthy donors. Overall study results and limits: When the data were analyzed later, several of the most significant clusters appeared to be linked to common viral pathogens.

This receptor was obtained from a woman between 40 and 50 years old in good health and CMV-seronegative. This chain joins TRBV5-1 and TRBJ2-1; TRBD2 agrees at 12 bases. Sequencing input: PBMCs. CDR3 loop: CASSFLAGGRKNEQFF. The CDR3 nucleotides are TGCGCCAGCAGCTTCCTAGCGGGAGGGAGGAAGAATGAGCAGTTCTTC.